This TCR beta chain was captured by sequencing in a study of blood T cell repertoires in COVID-19. Looking at the study overall: The origin of the acute and convalescent COVID-19 samples was the United States, Italy and Spain.

This clone was seen only once. In the authors' methods: Reference gene primers were amplified, and this amplification served to estimate nucleated cell counts. Repertoires were generated with immunoSEQ multiplex PCR, while TCRdb's copy carries only in-frame clones and drops some. V and J calls and clone size come straight from that table; D and trimming were deduced from the DNA. Here the sample spans some 82,000 clones, 65% to 85% being singletons. This CDR3 has 15 amino acids. V lost 4 bases, J lost 6 bases, and 10 bases stayed unmatched. Germline loops: CDR1 SGHAT, CDR2 FQNNGV. Source material: peripheral blood. The TCR originated in an older man with active or convalescent COVID-19. The V gene is TRBV11-2, the J gene TRBJ2-7, with TRBD2 matching 9 bases. For the CDR3, the DNA is TGTGCCAGCAGCTCCGCCGGGACTAGCTATACCGAGCAGTACTTC. This translates into CASSSAGTSYTEQYF.